The sequence of this T cell receptor (beta chain) was determined in a study of glioma-infiltrating T cells after dendritic cell vaccination. Regarding the study as a whole: Complete blood and tumor specimen sets were limited to few patients.

Time point of the sample: after dendritic cell vaccination, including at tumor progression/relapse. Remarks on this clone: Its cognate antigen is unknown.

Data came from immunoSEQ multiplex PCR; TCRdb stores just in-frame clones and leaves some out. The table has about 94,000 clones, 65% to 85% seen once; the top ten hold 5.4%. CDR1 and CDR2 (germline): LGHNA, YNFKEQ. J lost 5 bases, V lost 1 base, and 5 bases had no gene match. This CDR3 is 17 amino acids long. The chain carries TRBV4-2 and TRBJ2-3; 14 bases line up with TRBD2. The source of this sequence is a human donor with glioblastoma. The sample was blood, taken after dendritic cell vaccination. CDR3 nucleotides: TGTGCCAGCAGCCAAGGGACTAGCGGGGGGTCTATAGATACGCAGTATTTT. Amino acids: CASSQGTSGGSIDTQYF.